Listed here are 10 T cell receptor beta chains from one sample, sequenced in a study of CD4 T cell repertoires in COVID-19. The repertoire was sequenced with immunoSEQ multiplex PCR; TCRdb's copy has only in-frame clones and lacks some. The sample yields 60,000 to 90,000 clones, around four fifths seen once. The material was CD4+ T cells from peripheral blood, obtained after recovery from COVID-19. These receptors all stem from a human donor who had COVID-19.

This clone appeared once. CDR3 coding DNA: TGTGCCAGCACCTCCCTAATTAACTATGGCTACACCTTC. This sequence encodes CASTSLINYGYTF. The rearrangement uses TRBV5-4 and TRBJ1-2, with D uncertain. V lost 6 bases and J 1 base, leaving 10 bases between the germline ends. This CDR3 has 13 residues. Germline CDR1 and CDR2: SGHNT and YYREEE (reference sequence).

The V and J genes are TRBV6-1 and TRBJ1-1; 8 bases map to TRBD1. There are 15 residues in the CDR3. Germline lookup yields CDR1 MNHNS and CDR2 SASEGT. V was clipped by 2 bases and J by 3 bases; unmatched bases: 5. For the CDR3, the DNA is TGTGCCAGCAGTGAACGAGGACAGGGCGACACTGAAGCTTTCTTT. Translated, it gives CASSERGQGDTEAFF.

The V gene is TRBV30, the J gene TRBJ2-5; tentatively, D is TRBD2 (6 bases). CDR1 is GTSNPN and CDR2 is SVGIG in the germline V gene (reference sequence). CDR3 length: 13 amino acids. V shed 2 bases and J shed 3 bases, with 10 bases lying between them. CDR3 amino acids: CAWSSGGKETQYF. As DNA, the CDR3 is TGTGCCTGGAGTAGTGGCGGGAAAGAGACCCAGTACTTC.

The rearrangement uses TRBV6-5 and TRBJ1-2, with 8 bases identical to TRBD1. The CDR3 covers 14 residues. With V trimmed by 6 bases and J by 14 bases, 17 bases remained unmatched. Germline V gives CDR1 MNHEY, CDR2 SVGAGI. The CDR3 spells CASRHEEQGVATTF. CDR3 in DNA: TGTGCCAGCAGACACGAGGAACAGGGGGTGGCTACGACCTTC.

The chain uses TRBV6-5 and TRBJ2-7, with TRBD2 as a possible D gene (6 bases). The V end was cut by 2 bases, the J end by 4 bases, with 12 bases between. There are 14 residues in the CDR3. Germline lookup yields CDR1 MNHEY and CDR2 SVGAGI. CDR3 coding DNA: TGTGCCAGCAGTTACGGGAATGGGAGGTACGAGCAGTACTTC. As protein: CASSYGNGRYEQYF.

The chain is built from TRBV3-1 (or the pseudogene TRBV3-2) and TRBJ2-7, with D unclear. Trimming stripped 0 bases from V and 8 bases from J, with 11 bases between. The CDR3 spans 13 residues. The germline V gene has CDR1 LGHDT and CDR2 YNNKEL (reference sequence). CDR3 sequence (DNA): TGTGCCAGCAGCCAAGATGATCGGCTGCAGCAGTACTTC. It is translated as CASSQDDRLQQYF.

The V and J genes are TRBV5-1 and TRBJ2-3; possible D gene TRBD1, 6 bases. Trimming removed 4 bases at V and 5 bases at J, with 17 bases between. The CDR3 spans 15 residues. Germline V CDR1 and CDR2: SGHRS, YFSETQ. The chain's CDR3 is CASSKLVGQGDTQYF. The CDR3 DNA sequence: TGCGCCAGCAGCAAGCTTGTGGGACAAGGAGATACGCAGTATTTT.

The J gene is TRBJ2-2, the V gene TRBV29-1, with 8 bases fitting TRBD1. V trimming: 3 bases; J trimming: 6 bases; junction bases outside the gene matches: 6. CDR1 is SQVTM, CDR2 ANQGSEA, per germline. This CDR3 spans 14 amino acids. The CDR3 region has the DNA TGCAGCGTTGACGCAGGGGGCTTCGCCGGGGAGCTGTTTTTT. Amino acids: CSVDAGGFAGELFF.

The rearrangement joins TRBV7-2 to TRBJ1-4, with 10 bases aligning to TRBD1. Losses at the gene ends were 1 base for V and 8 bases for J; bases not matched to a gene: 4. The CDR3 is 15 amino acids. Germline values: CDR1 SGHTA, CDR2 FQGNSA. CDR3 sequence reads: CASSLGDRGSEKLFF. The CDR3, as DNA: TGTGCCAGCAGCTTAGGGGACAGGGGTTCCGAAAAACTGTTTTTT.

The gene calls are TRBV7-9 and TRBJ2-3; 7 bases match TRBD1. The CDR3 consists of 16 residues. The germline V gene encodes CDR1 SEHNR and CDR2 FQNEAQ (reference sequence). V was clipped by 5 bases and J by 0 bases; unmatched bases: 8. CDR3 region: CASSPGTAPSTDTQYF. CDR3 DNA: TGTGCCAGCAGCCCTGGGACAGCTCCTAGCACAGATACGCAGTATTTT.